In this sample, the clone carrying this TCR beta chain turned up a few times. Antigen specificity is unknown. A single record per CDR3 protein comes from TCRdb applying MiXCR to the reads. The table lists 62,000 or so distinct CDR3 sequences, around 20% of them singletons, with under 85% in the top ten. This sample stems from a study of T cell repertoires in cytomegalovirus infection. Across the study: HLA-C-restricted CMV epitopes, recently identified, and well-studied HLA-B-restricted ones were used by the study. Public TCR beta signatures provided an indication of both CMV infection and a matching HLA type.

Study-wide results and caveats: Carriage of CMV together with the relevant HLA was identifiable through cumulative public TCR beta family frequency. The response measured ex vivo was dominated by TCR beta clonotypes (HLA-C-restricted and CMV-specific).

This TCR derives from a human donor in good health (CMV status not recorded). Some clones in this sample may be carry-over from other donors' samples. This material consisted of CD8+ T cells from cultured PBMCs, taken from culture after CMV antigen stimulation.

CDR3 sequence (DNA): TGTGCCAGCAGTTCGGGGGCAATCTCCTACAATGAGCAGTTCTTC. Residues: CASSSGAISYNEQFF. The chain links TRBV7-2 to TRBJ2-1, with D perhaps being TRBD1 or TRBD2 (6 bases each). Trimming shortened V by 6 bases and J by 0 bases, and 12 bases separated the two germline ends. The CDR3 spans 15 residues. Germline V CDR1 and CDR2: SGHTA, FQGNSA.